This TCR beta chain was documented in a study of T cell responses to AZD1222 COVID-19 vaccine. Whole-study findings and limits: Repertoires were sampled only after the peak T cell response. Regions 160-218 and 743-854 held dominance among vaccine-associated CD4 TCRs, which spanned spike. Targets within unmutated variant regions were reportedly found for nearly half of spike-specific TCRs. Most donors were white British and more were female, and clonal diversity was possibly underestimated.

Some clones are missing from TCRdb's copy, which holds only in-frame ones; the method was immunoSEQ multiplex PCR. The sample includes approximately 150,000 clones, about 92% seen only once; the top ten take about 6%. Comment on this clone: The antigen is not known.

The TCR originated in an adult who received the AZD1222 COVID-19 vaccine. The sequenced sample was peripheral blood, obtained 28 days after the second AZD1222 dose.

CDR3 sequence: CATSLGFYNEQFF. In DNA, the CDR3 is TGTGCCACCAGCCTGGGGTTCTACAATGAGCAGTTCTTC. The V gene is TRBV24-1, the J gene TRBJ2-1; D uncertain. Trimming removed 7 bases at V and 3 bases at J, with 9 bases between. CDR3 length: 13 residues. CDR1 and CDR2 from the germline V gene are KGHDR and SFDVKD.